This T cell receptor (beta chain) was identified in a study of cytomegalovirus exposure and HLA in healthy donors. Study-level points and caveats: TCR sequences were mostly rare, though some public TCRs occurred in many donors.

This clone was found a few times. What it binds is unknown. V shed 8 bases and J shed 0 bases, with 10 bases lying between them. Germline-derived CDR1 and CDR2 are SGHTA and FQGNSA. There are 13 residues in the CDR3. The PCR was carried out with 60 Vbeta primers and 13 Jbeta primers. Clones were read by immunoSEQ multiplex PCR, and TCRdb kept only the in-frame ones, dropping some. The sample consists of around 130,000 clones, about 82% of them appearing once. What was sequenced was PBMCs. This receptor was identified in a man aged 25 to 40 in good health and CMV-seronegative. V usage is TRBV7-2 and J usage is TRBJ1-1; no reliable D call. This chain's CDR3 is CASGRQMNTEAFF. In DNA, the CDR3 is TGTGCCAGCGGGCGTCAGATGAACACTGAAGCTTTCTTT. Complete variable domain (other parts from reference TRBV7-2 and TRBJ1-1): GAGVSQSPSNKVTEKGKDVELRCDPISGHTALYWYRQSLGQGLEFLIYFQGNSAPDKSGLPSDRFSAERTGGSVSTLTIQRTQQEDSAVYLCASGRQMNTEAFFGQGTRLTVV.